The 17 T cell receptor beta chains given below trace back to one sample, sequenced in a study of T cell changes during pregnancy in multiple sclerosis. Measured with immunoSEQ multiplex PCR; TCRdb has only the in-frame clones, and not every one. Of tens of thousands of clones detected, around 96% appear once; the ten largest clones hold roughly 2.3%. This sample comprised CD8+ T cells from peripheral blood mononuclear cells, obtained after pregnancy. These TCRs come from a female donor with multiple sclerosis, enrolled in a pregnancy study.

V gene TRBV19 combines with J gene TRBJ2-7, with no clear D. The CDR3 has 13 amino acids. V was clipped by 9 bases and J by 0 bases, with 12 bases between them. Germline V lookup: CDR1 LNHDA, CDR2 SQIVND (reference sequence). The CDR3 here is CASASVYSYEQYF. In nucleotides, the CDR3 is TGTGCCAGCGCGTCCGTTTACTCCTACGAGCAGTACTTC.

This clone has just one count. The chain links TRBV19 to TRBJ1-2; D might be TRBD1 (5 bases). V lost 0 bases and J lost 0, with 17 bases in between. CDR1 LNHDA and CDR2 SQIVND come from the germline V gene (reference sequence). This CDR3 comprises 18 residues. The CDR3 bases are TGTGCCAGTAGTATAGAGAGACCCGGGACTTACGCTAACTATGGCTACACCTTC. This encodes CASSIERPGTYANYGYTF.

The rearrangement joins TRBV19 to TRBJ2-7; TRBD2 matches at 13 bases. The CDR3 extends over 14 amino acids. Germline V gene sequence: CDR1 LNHDA, CDR2 SQIVND (reference sequence). Trimming cost V 5 bases and J 3 bases; bases outside gene matches: 1. As DNA, the CDR3 is TGTGCCAGTAGTCGGACTAGCGGGAGCTACGAGCAGTACTTC. This encodes CASSRTSGSYEQYF.

The chain employs TRBV7-3 and TRBJ2-7; 7 bases agree with TRBD1. The germline V gene has CDR1 SGHTA and CDR2 FQGTGA. The V gene end was trimmed by 4 bases and the J gene end by 0 bases; junction bases not matched to a gene: 0. The CDR3 length is 13 residues. The CDR3 coding sequence is TGTGCCAGCAGCTGGGACAGCTCCTACGAGCAGTACTTC. It translates to CASSWDSSYEQYF.

The CDR3 sequence: CAINPGGTYNEQFF. The CDR3 region has the DNA TGTGCCATCAATCCGGGAGGAACCTACAATGAGCAGTTCTTC. The chain joins TRBV10-3 to TRBJ2-1; TRBD2 aligns across 7 bases. Germline CDR1 ENHRY, CDR2 SYGVKD. There are 14 residues in the CDR3. V was pared by 7 bases and J by 2 bases, with 5 bases of the junction left unmatched.

V usage is TRBV9 and J usage is TRBJ2-2; a possible D gene is TRBD2 (6 bases). Germline CDR1 and CDR2: SGDLS and YYNGEE. The CDR3 runs to 15 residues. V gave up 2 bases and J gave up 6 bases, with 14 bases separating them. The DNA for the CDR3 is TGTGCCAGCAGCGTGCTCGTGCGGGACCCCGGGGAGCTGTTTTTT. Its protein product is CASSVLVRDPGELFF.

In this sample, this clone turned up once. Germline and junction disagree at one end, which may indicate a read error. This chain connects TRBV7-7 to TRBJ2-5; the match to TRBD1 covers 7 bases. Germline V lookup: CDR1 SSHAT, CDR2 FNYEAQ (reference sequence). The CDR3 consists of 15 residues. CDR3 in DNA: TGTGCTAGCAGCTTAGGGTGGGGACAGCAAGAGACCCAGTACTTC. It yields the protein CASSLGWGQQETQYF.

The rearrangement uses TRBV7-8 and TRBJ2-7; D is perhaps TRBD2 (7 bases). The length of the CDR3 is 18 residues. Germline V gene lookup returns CDR1 SGHVS and CDR2 FQNEAQ. Trimming removed 5 bases from V and 0 bases from J, with 23 bases in between. CDR3 region: CASSQGSWGGGLSYEQYF. CDR3 nucleotides: TGTGCCAGCAGCCAGGGGTCGTGGGGGGGAGGCCTCTCCTACGAGCAGTACTTC.

The rearrangement joins TRBV28 to TRBJ2-7; D is possibly TRBD1 (5 bases). With 8 bases removed from V and 3 bases from J, the gap between germline ends came to 11 bases. Germline values: CDR1 MDHEN, CDR2 SYDVKM. The CDR3 loop spans 12 amino acids. CDR3: CASGAQIYEQYF. In nucleotides, the CDR3 is TGTGCCAGCGGGGCTCAAATCTACGAGCAGTACTTC.

This clone was seen just once. The J gene is TRBJ2-1, the V gene TRBV27; 8 bases match TRBD2. V was clipped by 0 bases and J by 7 bases; unmatched bases: 14. Germline CDR1 MNHEY, CDR2 SMNVEV (reference sequence). The length of the CDR3 is 18 residues. CDR3 DNA sequence: TGTGCCAGCAGTTTATCTAAGACGGGAGGGCCATTCGGAAATGAGCAGTTCTTC. Its translation: CASSLSKTGGPFGNEQFF.

The V gene is TRBV5-1, the J gene TRBJ2-2, with unresolved D. Trimming left V 2 bases short and J 2 bases short, with 7 bases between. CDR3 size: 14 residues. Germline V gene sequence: CDR1 SGHRS, CDR2 YFSETQ. Here the CDR3 reads CASSFLTNTGELFF. CDR3 DNA: TGCGCCAGCAGCTTTTTAACTAACACCGGGGAGCTGTTTTTT.

The chain links TRBV29-1 to TRBJ2-5, with D maybe TRBD2 (6 bases). Germline V gives CDR1 SQVTM, CDR2 ANQGSEA. This CDR3 contains 12 residues. V dropped 3 bases and J dropped 7 bases, with 12 bases sitting between them. The CDR3 DNA reads as TGCAGCGTTGAGGTCGACGGGGGGACCCAGTACTTC. Its protein product is CSVEVDGGTQYF. Drawing the rest from reference TRBV29-1 and TRBJ2-5, the complete variable domain is SAVISQKPSRDICQRGTSLTIQCQVDSQVTMMFWYRQQPGQSLTLIATANQGSEATYESGFVIDKFPISRPNLTFSTLTVSNMSPEDSSIYLCSVEVDGGTQYFGPGTRLLVL.

The J gene is TRBJ2-5, the V gene TRBV2; TRBD2 matches at 8 bases. Losses at the gene ends were 5 bases for V and 12 bases for J; bases not matched to a gene: 2. This CDR3 is built from 10 residues. CDR1 and CDR2 from the germline V gene are SNHLY and FYNNEI. CDR3 sequence: CASSPGLEYF. In DNA form, the CDR3 reads TGTGCCAGCAGTCCGGGACTAGAGTACTTC.

This clone was seen a single time. The chain joins TRBV13 to TRBJ2-1, with 7 bases that match TRBD2. V lost 5 bases to trimming and J lost 10 bases; unmatched junction nucleotides: 5. CDR1 and CDR2 (germline): PRHDT, FYEKMQ (reference sequence). There are 12 residues in the CDR3. CDR3 amino acids: CASSTILAEQFF. The CDR3 DNA reads TGTGCCAGCAGCACCATACTAGCGGAGCAGTTCTTC.

This clone was recorded once. This sequence joins TRBV2 and TRBJ1-1, with D maybe TRBD1 (5 bases). The ends were cut back, 1 base at V and 0 bases at J, with 12 bases in the middle. The CDR3 sequence is 16 residues long. Germline V gene sequence: CDR1 SNHLY, CDR2 FYNNEI. CDR3 protein: CASSEVRGLMNTEAFF. The CDR3 region has the DNA TGTGCCAGCAGTGAAGTTAGGGGCTTAATGAACACTGAAGCTTTCTTT.

The chain has TRBV28 and TRBJ2-1; tentatively, D is TRBD2 (6 bases). The CDR3 runs 15 residues. CDR1 and CDR2 from the germline V gene are MDHEN and SYDVKM. Trimming took 7 bases from V and 7 from J, leaving 20 bases between them. CDR3 coding DNA: TGTGCCAGCATGACTCCGGACGGGAGAGGGAATGAGCAGTTCTTC. It yields the protein CASMTPDGRGNEQFF.

The chain links TRBV7-9 to TRBJ2-1, with 8 bases matching TRBD2. Trimming removed 7 bases from V and 8 bases from J; junction bases left unmatched: 10. The germline CDR1 and CDR2 sequences are SEHNR and FQNEAQ (reference sequence). The CDR3 loop spans 14 amino acids. CDR3 loop: CASTIPAGAYEQFF. In DNA form, the CDR3 reads TGTGCCAGCACCATCCCAGCGGGAGCCTATGAGCAGTTCTTC.